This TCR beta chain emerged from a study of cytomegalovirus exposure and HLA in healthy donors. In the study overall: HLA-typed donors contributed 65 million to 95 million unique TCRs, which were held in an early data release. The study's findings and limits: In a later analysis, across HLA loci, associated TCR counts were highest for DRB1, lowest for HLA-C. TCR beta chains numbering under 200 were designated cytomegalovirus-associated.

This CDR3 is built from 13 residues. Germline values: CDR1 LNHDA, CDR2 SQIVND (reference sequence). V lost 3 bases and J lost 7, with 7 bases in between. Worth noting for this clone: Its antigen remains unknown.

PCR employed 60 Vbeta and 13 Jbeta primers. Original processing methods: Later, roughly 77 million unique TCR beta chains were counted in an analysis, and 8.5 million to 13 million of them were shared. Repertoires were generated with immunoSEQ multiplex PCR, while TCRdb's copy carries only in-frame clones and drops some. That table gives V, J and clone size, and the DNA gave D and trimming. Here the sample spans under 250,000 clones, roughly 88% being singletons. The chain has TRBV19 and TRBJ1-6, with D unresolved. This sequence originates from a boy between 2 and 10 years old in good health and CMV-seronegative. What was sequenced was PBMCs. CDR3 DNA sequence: TGTGCCAGTAGTATTAGCAGAAATTCACCCCTCCACTTT. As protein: CASSISRNSPLHF.